This T cell receptor beta chain is from a study of T cell responses to AZD1222 COVID-19 vaccine. Study information: Recipients boosted at about 4 weeks or about 12 weeks are pooled.

The data were produced by immunoSEQ multiplex PCR, yet TCRdb's version contains in-frame clones alone and is incomplete. Here the sample spans 56,000 or so clones, approximately 85% being singletons. The CDR3 sequence is 16 residues long. Trimming removed 2 bases from V and 6 bases from J; junction bases left unmatched: 11. Germline loops: CDR1 SNHLY, CDR2 FYNNEI. Regarding this clone: Its antigen is as yet unknown.

Broader study findings: White British donors predominated, females outnumbered males, and clonal diversity was possibly underestimated.

This chain joins TRBV2 and TRBJ1-2; 8 bases match TRBD1. This TCR was sampled from an adult in good health. Material: peripheral blood, obtained on day 0 of AZD1222 vaccination. CDR3 sequence reads: CASSELGAGGPDGYTF. For the CDR3, the DNA is TGTGCCAGCAGTGAATTGGGCGCAGGGGGCCCGGATGGCTACACCTTC.